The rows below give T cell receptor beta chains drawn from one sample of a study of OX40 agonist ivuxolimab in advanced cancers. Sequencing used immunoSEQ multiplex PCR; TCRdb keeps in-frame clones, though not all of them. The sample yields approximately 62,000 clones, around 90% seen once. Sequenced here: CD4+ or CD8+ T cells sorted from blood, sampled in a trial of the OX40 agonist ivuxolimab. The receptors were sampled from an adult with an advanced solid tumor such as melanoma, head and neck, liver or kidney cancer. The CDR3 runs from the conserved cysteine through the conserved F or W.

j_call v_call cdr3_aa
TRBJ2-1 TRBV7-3 CASSLTPEVSEQFF
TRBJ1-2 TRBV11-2 CASSLEGQYGYTF
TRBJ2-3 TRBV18 CASSPLGGPLDTQYF
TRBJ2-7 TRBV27 CASSSETETRTYEQYF
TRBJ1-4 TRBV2 CASSEGQGAYEKLFF
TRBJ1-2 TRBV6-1 CASLRGADGYTF
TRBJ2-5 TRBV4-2 CASSQVTSGSGETQYF
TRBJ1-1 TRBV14 CASSLRTGGTEAFF
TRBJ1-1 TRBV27 CASSLSIGGVNTEAFF
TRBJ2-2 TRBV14 CASKGLAVTGELFF
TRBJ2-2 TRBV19 CASKLLPDTGELFF
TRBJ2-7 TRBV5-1 CASSLDTSFEQYF
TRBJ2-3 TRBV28 CASSSENPSSGQRNTQYF
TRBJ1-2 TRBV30 CAWSPGNYGYTF
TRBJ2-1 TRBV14 CASSQEWGGGYNEQFF
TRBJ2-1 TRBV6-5 CASSFRGPTTNNEQFF
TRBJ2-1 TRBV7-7 CASSPEPGPEQFF
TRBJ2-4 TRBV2 CASSELLRNIQYF
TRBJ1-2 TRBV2 CASRDRDNQRGYGYTF
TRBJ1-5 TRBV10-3 CAIGEGSNQPQHF
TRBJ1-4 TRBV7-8 CASSLRDRGGEKLFF
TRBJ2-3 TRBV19 CASSIVQGSYWGTDTQYF
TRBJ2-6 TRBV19 CASTPGTGGTGANVLTF
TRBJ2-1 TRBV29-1 CSVQGYNEQFF
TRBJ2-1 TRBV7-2 CASSLGGTRLYNEQFF
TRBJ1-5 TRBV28 CASPPTKGSNQPQHF
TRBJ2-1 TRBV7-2 CASSLAPTGTGSYNEQFF
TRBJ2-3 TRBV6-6 CASSPGQKTDTQYF
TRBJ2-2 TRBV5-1 CASSDAGTNTGELFF
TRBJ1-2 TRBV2 CATGDVAYGYTF
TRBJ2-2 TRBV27 CASSLEGVNGGELFF
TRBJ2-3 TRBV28 CASIPGGGRRNTQYF
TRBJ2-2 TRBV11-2 CASSLEGGYTGELFF
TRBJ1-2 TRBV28 CASNPSTGSHTF
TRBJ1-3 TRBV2 CASREQISGNTIYF
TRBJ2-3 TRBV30 CAWSVLAGADTQYF
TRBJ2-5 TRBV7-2 CASSLGLATKTQYF